The sequence of this T cell receptor (beta chain) was determined in a study of cytomegalovirus exposure and HLA in healthy donors. On this clone: Its antigen is as yet unknown.

The primer mix had 60 Vbeta and 13 Jbeta primers. Libraries were prepared by immunoSEQ multiplex PCR; TCRdb keeps only in-frame clonotypes and omits some of them. The sample yields 150,000 to 200,000 clones, 70% to 75% seen once. Study observations and caveats: Sequencing likely generated an artifact that appeared as a cluster of highly shared sequence variants. A few V segments could not be told apart, such as TRBV6-2 and TRBV6-3, and were left out. Apparent HLA restriction characterized most CMV-associated TCR beta chains in a later analysis. Researchers had no immune exposure information except CMV serostatus available.

CDR3 size: 13 residues. Between the trimmed V and J ends, which lost 2 bases and 7 bases, there was a span of 9 bases. CDR1 and CDR2 (germline): SGHNT, YENEEA. This receptor was identified in a man in his late teens or twenties in good health and CMV-seropositive. The sequenced sample was PBMCs. This sequence joins TRBV11-3 and TRBJ2-1, with D uncertain. CDR3 in amino acids: CASSLNLRNEQFF. DNA for the CDR3: TGTGCCAGCAGCTTAAATCTGAGGAATGAGCAGTTCTTC.